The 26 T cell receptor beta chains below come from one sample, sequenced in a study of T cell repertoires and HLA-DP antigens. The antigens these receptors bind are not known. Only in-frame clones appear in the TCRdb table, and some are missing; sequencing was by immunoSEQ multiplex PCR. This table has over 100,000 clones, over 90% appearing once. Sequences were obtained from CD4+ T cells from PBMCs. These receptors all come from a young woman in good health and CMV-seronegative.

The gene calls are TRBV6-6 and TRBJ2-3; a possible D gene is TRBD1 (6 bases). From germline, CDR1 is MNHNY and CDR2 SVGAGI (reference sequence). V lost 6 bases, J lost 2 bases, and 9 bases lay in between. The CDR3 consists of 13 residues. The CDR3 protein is CASRGQHTDTQYF. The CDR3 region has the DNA TGTGCCAGCAGAGGACAGCACACAGATACGCAGTATTTT.

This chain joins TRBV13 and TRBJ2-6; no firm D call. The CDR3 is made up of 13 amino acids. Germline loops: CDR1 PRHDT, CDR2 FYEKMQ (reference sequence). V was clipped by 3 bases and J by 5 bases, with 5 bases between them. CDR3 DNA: TGTGCCAGCAGCTTTTATAGGGCCAACGTCCTGACTTTC. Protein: CASSFYRANVLTF.

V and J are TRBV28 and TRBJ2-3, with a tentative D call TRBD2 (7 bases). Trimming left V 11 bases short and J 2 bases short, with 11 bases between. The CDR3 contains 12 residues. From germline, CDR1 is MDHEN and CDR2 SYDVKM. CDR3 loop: CAGGALTDTQYF. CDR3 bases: TGTGCCGGGGGGGCCCTCACAGATACGCAGTATTTT.

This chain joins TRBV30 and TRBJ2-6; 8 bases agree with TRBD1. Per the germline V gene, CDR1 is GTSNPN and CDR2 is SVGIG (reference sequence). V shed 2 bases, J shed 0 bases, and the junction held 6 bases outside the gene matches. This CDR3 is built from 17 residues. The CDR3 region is CAWSTGGPSSGANVLTF. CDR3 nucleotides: TGTGCCTGGAGTACAGGGGGTCCGAGCTCTGGGGCCAACGTCCTGACTTTC.

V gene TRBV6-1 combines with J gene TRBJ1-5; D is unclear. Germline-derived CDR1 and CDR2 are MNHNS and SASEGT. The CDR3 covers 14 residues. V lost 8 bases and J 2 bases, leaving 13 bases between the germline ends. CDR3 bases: TGTGCCAGCCTCAATGTTGGAGGCAATCAGCCCCAGCATTTT. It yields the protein CASLNVGGNQPQHF.

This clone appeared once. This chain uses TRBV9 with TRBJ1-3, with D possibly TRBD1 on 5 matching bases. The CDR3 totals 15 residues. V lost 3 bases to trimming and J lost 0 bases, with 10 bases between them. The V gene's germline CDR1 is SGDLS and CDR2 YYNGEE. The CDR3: CASSARGDSGNTIYF. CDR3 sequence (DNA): TGTGCCAGCAGCGCTCGGGGGGACTCTGGAAACACCATATATTTT.

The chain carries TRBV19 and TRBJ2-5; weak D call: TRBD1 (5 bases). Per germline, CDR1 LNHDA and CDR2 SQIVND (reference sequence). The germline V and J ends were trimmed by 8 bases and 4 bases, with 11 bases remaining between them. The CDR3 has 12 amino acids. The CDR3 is CASRQSGETQYF. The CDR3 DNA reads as TGTGCCAGTCGACAGAGTGGAGAGACCCAGTACTTC.

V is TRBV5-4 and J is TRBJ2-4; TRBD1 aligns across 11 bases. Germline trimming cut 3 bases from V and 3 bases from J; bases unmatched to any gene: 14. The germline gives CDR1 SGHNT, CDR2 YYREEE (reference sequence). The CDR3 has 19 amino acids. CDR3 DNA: TGTGCCAGCAGCTCCCTAAGGACAGGGGGCGACTTGGTCAAAAACATTCAGTACTTC. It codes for CASSSLRTGGDLVKNIQYF.

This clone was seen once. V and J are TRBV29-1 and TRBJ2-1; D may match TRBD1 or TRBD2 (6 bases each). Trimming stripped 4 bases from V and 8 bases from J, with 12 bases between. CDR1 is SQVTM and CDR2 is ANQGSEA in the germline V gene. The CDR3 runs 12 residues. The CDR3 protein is CSVGGGFHEQFF. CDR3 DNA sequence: TGCAGCGTTGGAGGGGGGTTCCATGAGCAGTTCTTC.

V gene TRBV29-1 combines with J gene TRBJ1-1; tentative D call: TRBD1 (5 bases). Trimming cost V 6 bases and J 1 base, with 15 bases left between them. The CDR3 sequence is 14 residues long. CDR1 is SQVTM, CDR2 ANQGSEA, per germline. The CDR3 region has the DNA TGCAGCGTGATGGGGCGGGTTCAGAACACTGAAGCTTTCTTT. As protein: CSVMGRVQNTEAFF.

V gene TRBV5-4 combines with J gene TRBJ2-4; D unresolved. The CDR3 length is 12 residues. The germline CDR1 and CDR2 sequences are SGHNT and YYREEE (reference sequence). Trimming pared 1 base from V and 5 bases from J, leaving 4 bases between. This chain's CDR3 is CASSLPENIQYF. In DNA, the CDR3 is TGTGCCAGCAGCTTGCCTGAAAACATTCAGTACTTC.

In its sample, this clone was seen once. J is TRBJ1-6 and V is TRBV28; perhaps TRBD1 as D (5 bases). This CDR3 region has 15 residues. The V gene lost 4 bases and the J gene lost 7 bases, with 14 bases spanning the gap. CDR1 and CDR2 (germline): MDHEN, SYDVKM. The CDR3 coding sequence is TGTGCCAGCAGTTCACAGGAAATCTGGAATTCACCCCTCCACTTT. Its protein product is CASSSQEIWNSPLHF.

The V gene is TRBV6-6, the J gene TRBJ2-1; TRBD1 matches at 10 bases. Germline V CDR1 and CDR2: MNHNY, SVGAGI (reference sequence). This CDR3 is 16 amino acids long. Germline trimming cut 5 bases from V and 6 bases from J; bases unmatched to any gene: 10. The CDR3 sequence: CASSTTRDRGLNEQFF. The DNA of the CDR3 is TGTGCCAGCAGTACTACCCGGGACAGGGGACTCAATGAGCAGTTCTTC.

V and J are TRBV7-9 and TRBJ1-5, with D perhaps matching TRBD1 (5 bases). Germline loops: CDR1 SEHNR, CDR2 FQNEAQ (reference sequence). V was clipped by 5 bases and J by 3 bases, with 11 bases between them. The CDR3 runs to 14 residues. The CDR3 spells CASSPDSLNQPQHF. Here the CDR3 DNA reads TGTGCCAGCAGCCCCGACAGCCTCAATCAGCCCCAGCATTTT.

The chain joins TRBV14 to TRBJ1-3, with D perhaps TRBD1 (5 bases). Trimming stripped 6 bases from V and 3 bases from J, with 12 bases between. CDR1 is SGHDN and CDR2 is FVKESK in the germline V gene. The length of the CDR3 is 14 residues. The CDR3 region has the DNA TGTGCCAGCAGGCCCGCGGGGCTTGGAAACACCATATATTTT. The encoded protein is CASRPAGLGNTIYF. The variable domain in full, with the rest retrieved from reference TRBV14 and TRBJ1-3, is EAGVTQFPSHSVIEKGQTVTLRCDPISGHDNLYWYRRVMGKEIKFLLHFVKESKQDESGMPNNRFLAERTGGTYSTLKVQPAELEDSGVYFCASRPAGLGNTIYFGEGSWLTVV.

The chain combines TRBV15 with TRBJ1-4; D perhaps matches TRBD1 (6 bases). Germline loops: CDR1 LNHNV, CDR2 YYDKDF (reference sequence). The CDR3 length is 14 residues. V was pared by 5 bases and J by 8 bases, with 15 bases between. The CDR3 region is CATSRGQLDEKLFF. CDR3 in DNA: TGTGCCACCAGCCGGGGGCAGCTCGACGAAAAACTGTTTTTT.

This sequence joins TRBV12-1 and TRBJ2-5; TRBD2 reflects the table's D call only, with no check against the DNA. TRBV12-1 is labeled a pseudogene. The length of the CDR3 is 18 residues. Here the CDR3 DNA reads TGTGCCAGCAGCTTTGTACTAGCGGAAAGGCCCGCCCAAGAGACCCAGTACTTC. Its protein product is CASSFVLAERPAQETQYF.

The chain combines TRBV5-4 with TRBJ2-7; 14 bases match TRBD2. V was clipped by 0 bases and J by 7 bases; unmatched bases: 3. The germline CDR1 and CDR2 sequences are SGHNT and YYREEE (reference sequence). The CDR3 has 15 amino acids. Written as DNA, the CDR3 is TGTGCCAGCAGCTTGGGGGGACTAGCGGGAGTAGAGCAGTACTTC. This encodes CASSLGGLAGVEQYF.

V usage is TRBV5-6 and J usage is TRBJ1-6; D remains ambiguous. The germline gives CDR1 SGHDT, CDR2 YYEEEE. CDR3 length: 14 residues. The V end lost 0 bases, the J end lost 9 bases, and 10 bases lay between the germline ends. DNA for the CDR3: TGTGCCAGCAGCTTGGGGCAGAGGACTTCACCCCTCCACTTT. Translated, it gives CASSLGQRTSPLHF.

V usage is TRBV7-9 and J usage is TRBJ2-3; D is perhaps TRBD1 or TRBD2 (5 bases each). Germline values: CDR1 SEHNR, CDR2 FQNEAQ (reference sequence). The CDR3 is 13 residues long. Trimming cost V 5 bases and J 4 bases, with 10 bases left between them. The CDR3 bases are TGTGCCAGCAGCCGTGGGACCTCAGATACGCAGTATTTT. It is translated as CASSRGTSDTQYF. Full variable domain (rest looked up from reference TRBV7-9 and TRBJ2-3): DTGVSQNPRHKITKRGQNVTFRCDPISEHNRLYWYRQTLGQGPEFLTYFQNEAQLEKSRLLSDRFSAERPKGSFSTLEIQRTEQGDSAMYLCASSRGTSDTQYFGPGTRLTVL.

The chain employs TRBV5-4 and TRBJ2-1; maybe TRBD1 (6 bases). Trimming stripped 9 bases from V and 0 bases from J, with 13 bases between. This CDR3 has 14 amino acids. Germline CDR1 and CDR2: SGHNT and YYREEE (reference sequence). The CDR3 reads CATVVGGSYNEQFF. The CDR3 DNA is TGTGCCACCGTAGTAGGGGGCTCCTACAATGAGCAGTTCTTC.

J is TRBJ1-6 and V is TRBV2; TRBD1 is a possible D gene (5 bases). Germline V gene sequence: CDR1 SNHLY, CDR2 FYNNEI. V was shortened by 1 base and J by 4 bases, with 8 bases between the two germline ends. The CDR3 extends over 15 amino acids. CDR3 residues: CASSEDRGYNSPLHF. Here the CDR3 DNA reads TGTGCCAGCAGTGAAGATCGGGGGTATAATTCACCCCTCCACTTT.

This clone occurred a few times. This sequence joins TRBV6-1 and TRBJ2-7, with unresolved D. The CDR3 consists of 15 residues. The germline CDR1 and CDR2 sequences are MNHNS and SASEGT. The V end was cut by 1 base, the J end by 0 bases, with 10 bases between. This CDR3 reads CASSEGGALSYEQYF. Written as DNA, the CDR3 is TGTGCCAGCAGTGAAGGAGGAGCCCTCTCCTACGAGCAGTACTTC.

In DNA form, the CDR3 reads TGTGCCAGCAGTGACCGGGGTCTTGGCTACACCTTC. This encodes CASSDRGLGYTF. The chain employs TRBV25-1 and TRBJ1-2, with unresolved D. Germline V gene lookup returns CDR1 MGHDK and CDR2 SYGVNS. The CDR3 spans 12 residues. The ends were cut back, 3 bases at V and 7 bases at J, with 9 bases in the middle.

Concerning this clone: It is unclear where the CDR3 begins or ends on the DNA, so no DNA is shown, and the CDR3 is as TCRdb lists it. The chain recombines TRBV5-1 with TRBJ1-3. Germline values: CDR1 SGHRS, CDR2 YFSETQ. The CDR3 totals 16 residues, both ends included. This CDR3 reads CASSSSAPAGGNTIYF.

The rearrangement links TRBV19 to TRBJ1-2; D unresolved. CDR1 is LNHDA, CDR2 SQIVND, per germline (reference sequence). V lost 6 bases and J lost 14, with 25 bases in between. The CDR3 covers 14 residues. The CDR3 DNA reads TGTGCCAGTAGACCGACACAGTCTCACCAACAGTGGACCTTC. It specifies CASRPTQSHQQWTF.